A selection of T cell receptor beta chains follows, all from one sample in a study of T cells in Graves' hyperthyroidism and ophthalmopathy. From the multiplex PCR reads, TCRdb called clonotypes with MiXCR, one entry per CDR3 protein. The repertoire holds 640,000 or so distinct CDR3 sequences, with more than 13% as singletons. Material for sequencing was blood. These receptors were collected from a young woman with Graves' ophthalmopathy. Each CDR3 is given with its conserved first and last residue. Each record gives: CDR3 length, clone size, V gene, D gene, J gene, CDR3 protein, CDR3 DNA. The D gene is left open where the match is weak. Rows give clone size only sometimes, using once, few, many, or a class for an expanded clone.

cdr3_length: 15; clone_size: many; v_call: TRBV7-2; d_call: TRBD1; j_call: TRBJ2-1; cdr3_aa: CASSLDRGGGNEQFF; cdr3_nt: TGTGCCAGCAGCCTCGACAGGGGTGGGGGCAATGAGCAGTTCTTC
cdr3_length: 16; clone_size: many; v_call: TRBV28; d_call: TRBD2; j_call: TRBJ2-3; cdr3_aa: CASSPWTRESTDTQYF; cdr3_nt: TGTGCCAGCAGTCCATGGACTAGAGAGAGCACAGATACGCAGTATTTT
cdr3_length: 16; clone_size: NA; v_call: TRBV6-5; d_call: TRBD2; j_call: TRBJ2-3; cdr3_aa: CASSYSGPSSGDTQYF; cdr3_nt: TGTGCCAGCAGTTACTCGGGTCCTTCTAGCGGAGATACGCAGTATTTT
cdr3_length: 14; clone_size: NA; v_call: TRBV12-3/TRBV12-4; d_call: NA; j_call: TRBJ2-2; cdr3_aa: CASSFGQNTGELFF; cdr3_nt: TGTGCCAGCAGTTTTGGTCAGAACACCGGGGAGCTGTTTTTT
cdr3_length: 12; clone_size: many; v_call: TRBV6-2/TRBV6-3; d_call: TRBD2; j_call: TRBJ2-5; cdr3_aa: CASSYSAGGRYF; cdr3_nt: TGTGCCAGCAGTTACTCGGCGGGAGGTAGATACTTC
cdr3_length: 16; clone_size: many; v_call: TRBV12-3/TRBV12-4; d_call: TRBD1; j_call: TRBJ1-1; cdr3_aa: CASSFYGDRERTEAFF; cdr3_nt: TGTGCCAGCAGTTTTTACGGGGACAGGGAAAGGACTGAAGCTTTCTTT
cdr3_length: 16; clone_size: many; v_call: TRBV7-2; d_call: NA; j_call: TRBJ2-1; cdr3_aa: CASSFFANPPYNEQFF; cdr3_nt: TGTGCCAGCAGCTTTTTCGCTAATCCCCCCTACAATGAGCAGTTCTTC
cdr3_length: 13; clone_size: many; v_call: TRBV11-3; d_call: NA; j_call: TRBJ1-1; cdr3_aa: CASSLEENTEAFF; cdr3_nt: TGTGCCAGCAGCTTAGAGGAGAACACTGAAGCTTTCTTT
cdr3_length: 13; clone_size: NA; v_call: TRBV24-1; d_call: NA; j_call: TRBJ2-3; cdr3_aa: CATSEWEWDTQYF; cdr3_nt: TGTGCCACCAGTGAATGGGAGTGGGATACGCAGTATTTT
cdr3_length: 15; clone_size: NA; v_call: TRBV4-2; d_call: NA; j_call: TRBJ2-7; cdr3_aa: CASSQDGQKIYEQYF; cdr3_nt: TGTGCCAGCAGCCAAGATGGGCAGAAAATCTACGAGCAGTACTTC
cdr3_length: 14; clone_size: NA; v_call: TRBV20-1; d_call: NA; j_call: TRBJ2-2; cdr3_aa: CSARGREVTGELFF; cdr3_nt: TGCAGTGCTAGGGGCAGGGAAGTGACCGGGGAGCTGTTTTTT
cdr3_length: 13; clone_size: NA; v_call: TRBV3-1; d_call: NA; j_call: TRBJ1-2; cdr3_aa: CASSQEAGYGYTF; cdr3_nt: TGTGCCAGCAGCCAAGAAGCGGGATATGGCTACACCTTC
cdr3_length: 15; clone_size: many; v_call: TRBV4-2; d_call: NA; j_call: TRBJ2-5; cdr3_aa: CASSQSMGARETQYF; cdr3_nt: TGTGCCAGCAGCCAGTCCATGGGGGCTCGGGAGACCCAGTACTTC
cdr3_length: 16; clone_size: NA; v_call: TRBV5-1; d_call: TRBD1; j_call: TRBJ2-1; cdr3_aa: CASSGWDSLFYNEQFF; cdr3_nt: TGCGCCAGCAGCGGCTGGGACAGCTTATTCTACAATGAGCAGTTCTTC
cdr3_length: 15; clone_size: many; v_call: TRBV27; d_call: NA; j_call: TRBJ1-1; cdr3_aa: CASSLRMAMNTEAFF; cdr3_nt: TGTGCCAGCAGTTTAAGGATGGCCATGAACACTGAAGCTTTCTTT
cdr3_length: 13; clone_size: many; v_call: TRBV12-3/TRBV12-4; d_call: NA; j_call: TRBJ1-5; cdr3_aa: CASSLEVNQPQHF; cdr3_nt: TGTGCCAGCAGTTTAGAAGTGAATCAGCCCCAGCATTTT
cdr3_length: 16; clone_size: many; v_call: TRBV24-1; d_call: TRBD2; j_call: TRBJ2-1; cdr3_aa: CATSGQLAGVYNEQFF; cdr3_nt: TGTGCCACCAGTGGCCAACTAGCGGGAGTCTACAATGAGCAGTTCTTC
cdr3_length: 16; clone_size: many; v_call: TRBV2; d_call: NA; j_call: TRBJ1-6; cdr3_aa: CASFGGGRINNSPLHF; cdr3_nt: TGTGCCAGCTTTGGGGGGGGCCGAATCAATAATTCACCCCTCCACTTT
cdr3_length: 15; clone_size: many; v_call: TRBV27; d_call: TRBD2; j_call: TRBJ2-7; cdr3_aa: CASSLQGLAPYEQYF; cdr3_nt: TGTGCCAGCAGTTTACAGGGACTAGCGCCTTACGAGCAGTACTTC
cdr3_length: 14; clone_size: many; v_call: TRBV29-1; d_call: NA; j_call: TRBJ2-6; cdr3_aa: CSVEPGSGANVLTF; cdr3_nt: TGCAGCGTTGAACCCGGCTCTGGGGCCAACGTCCTGACTTTC
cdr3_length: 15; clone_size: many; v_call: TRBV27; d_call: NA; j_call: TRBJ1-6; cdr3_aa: CASSLSIDSWVSLHF; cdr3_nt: TGTGCCAGCAGTTTATCGATCGACAGCTGGGTGTCCCTCCACTTT
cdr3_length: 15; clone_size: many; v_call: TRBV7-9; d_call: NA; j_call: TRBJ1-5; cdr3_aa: CASSLYLDGNQPQHF; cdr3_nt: TGTGCCAGCAGCTTATACTTGGATGGCAATCAGCCCCAGCATTTT
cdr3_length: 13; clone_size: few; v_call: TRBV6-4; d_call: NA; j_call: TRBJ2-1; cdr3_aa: CASSDGGGNEQFF; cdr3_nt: TGTGCCAGCAGTGACGGGGGAGGCAATGAGCAGTTCTTC
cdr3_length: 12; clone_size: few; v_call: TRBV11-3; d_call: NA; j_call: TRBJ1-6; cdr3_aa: CASSTLQGTLHF; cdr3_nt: TGTGCCAGCAGCACCTTACAGGGAACCCTCCACTTT
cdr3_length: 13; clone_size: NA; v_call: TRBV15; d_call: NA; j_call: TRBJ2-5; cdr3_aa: CATSNREKETQYF; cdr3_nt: TGTGCCACCAGCAACCGGGAGAAAGAGACCCAGTACTTC
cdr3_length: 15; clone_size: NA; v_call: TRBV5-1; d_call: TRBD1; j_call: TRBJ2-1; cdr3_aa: CASSPPGQAYNEQFF; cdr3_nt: TGCGCCAGCAGCCCGCCGGGACAGGCCTACAATGAGCAGTTCTTC
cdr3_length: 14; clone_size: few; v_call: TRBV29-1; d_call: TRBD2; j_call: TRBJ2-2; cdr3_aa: CSAGGDLYTGELFF; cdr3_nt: TGCAGCGCGGGGGGGGACCTTTACACCGGGGAGCTGTTTTTT
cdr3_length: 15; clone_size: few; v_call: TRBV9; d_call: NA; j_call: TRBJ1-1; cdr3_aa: CASSPPGRGFTEAFF; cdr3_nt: TGTGCCAGCAGCCCGCCTGGAAGAGGCTTTACTGAAGCTTTCTTT
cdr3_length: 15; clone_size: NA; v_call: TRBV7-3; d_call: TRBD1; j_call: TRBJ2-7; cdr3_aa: CASSPTRQGPYEQYF; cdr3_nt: TGTGCCAGCAGCCCCACTCGACAGGGTCCCTACGAGCAGTACTTC
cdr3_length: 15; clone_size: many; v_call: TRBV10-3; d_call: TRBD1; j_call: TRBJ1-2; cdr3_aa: CAISEQGQGEDGYTF; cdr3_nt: TGTGCCATCAGTGAGCAGGGACAGGGAGAAGATGGCTACACCTTC
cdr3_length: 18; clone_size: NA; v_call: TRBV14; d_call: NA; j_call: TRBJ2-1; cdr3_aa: CASSRMINPGHNYNEQFF; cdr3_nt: TGTGCCAGCAGCCGCATGATAAATCCGGGACACAACTACAATGAGCAGTTCTTC
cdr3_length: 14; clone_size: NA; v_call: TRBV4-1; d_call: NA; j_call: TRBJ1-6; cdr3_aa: CASSQAVNNSPLHF; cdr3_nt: TGCGCCAGCAGCCAAGCGGTGAATAATTCACCCCTCCACTTT
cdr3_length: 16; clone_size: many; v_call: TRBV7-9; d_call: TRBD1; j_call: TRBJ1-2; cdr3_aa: CASRGQLKVPNYGYTF; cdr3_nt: TGTGCCAGCAGGGGACAGCTTAAAGTCCCGAACTATGGCTACACCTTC
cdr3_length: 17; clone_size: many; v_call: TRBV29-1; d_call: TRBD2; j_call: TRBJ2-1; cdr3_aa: CSANKPGGPLRGDEQFF; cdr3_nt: TGCAGCGCCAACAAGCCGGGAGGGCCACTCCGCGGGGATGAGCAGTTCTTC
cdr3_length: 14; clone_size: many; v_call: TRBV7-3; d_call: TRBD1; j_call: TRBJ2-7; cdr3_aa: CASSPGTGADEQYF; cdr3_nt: TGTGCCAGCAGCCCCGGGACAGGGGCGGACGAGCAGTACTTC
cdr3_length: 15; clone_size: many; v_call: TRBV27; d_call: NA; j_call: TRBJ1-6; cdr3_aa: CASSLGRHYNSPLHF; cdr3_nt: TGTGCCAGCAGTTTAGGCAGGCACTATAATTCACCCCTCCACTTT
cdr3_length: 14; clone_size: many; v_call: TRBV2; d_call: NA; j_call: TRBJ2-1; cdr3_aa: CASSGGGLYNEQFF; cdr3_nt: TGTGCCAGCAGTGGCGGGGGCCTCTACAATGAGCAGTTCTTC
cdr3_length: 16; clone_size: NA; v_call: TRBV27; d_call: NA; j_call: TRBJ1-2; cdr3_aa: CASSFQLLGHNYGYTF; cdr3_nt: TGTGCCAGCAGTTTCCAACTTTTAGGACACAACTATGGCTACACCTTC
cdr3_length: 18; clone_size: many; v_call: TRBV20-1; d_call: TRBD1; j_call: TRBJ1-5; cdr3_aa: CSARDRKGALGLRGPQHF; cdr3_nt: TGCAGTGCTAGAGATCGGAAGGGGGCGCTTGGCCTGAGGGGGCCCCAGCATTTT
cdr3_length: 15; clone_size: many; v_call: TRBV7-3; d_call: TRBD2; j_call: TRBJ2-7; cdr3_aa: CASSYGTSGYYEQYF; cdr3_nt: TGTGCCAGCAGCTACGGGACTAGCGGATACTACGAGCAGTACTTC
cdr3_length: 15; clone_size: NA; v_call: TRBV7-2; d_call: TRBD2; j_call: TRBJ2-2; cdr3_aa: CASSLIRSGAGELFF; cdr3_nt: TGTGCCAGCAGCTTAATTCGGAGCGGGGCTGGGGAGCTGTTTTTT